This T cell receptor beta chain stems from a study of cytomegalovirus exposure and HLA in healthy donors. This clone was detected only a few times. Using immunoSEQ multiplex PCR, the repertoire was profiled, and TCRdb retains in-frame clones only, with some absent. Of about 150,000 clones in the sample, just over 85% were seen once. Sequenced: PBMCs. This TCR was sampled from a human donor in good health.

The CDR3 coding sequence is TGTGCCAGCAGCTCAAGGGGACAGATTTATGAAAAACTGTTTTTT. It yields the protein CASSSRGQIYEKLFF. The chain employs TRBV11-2 and TRBJ1-4; 7 nucleotides line up with TRBD1. Germline-derived CDR1 and CDR2 are SGHAT and FQNNGV. V lost 4 bases and J lost 6; bases outside the gene matches: 8. This CDR3 is built from 15 residues. Full variable domain (outside the CDR3, taken from reference TRBV11-2 and TRBJ1-4): EAGVAQSPRYKIIEKRQSVAFWCNPISGHATLYWYQQILGQGPKLLIQFQNNGVVDDSQLPKDRFSAERLKGVDSTLKIQPAKLEDSAVYLCASSSRGQIYEKLFFGSGTQLSVL.